The next 21 T cell receptor beta chains were all read from a single sample in a study of blood T cell repertoires in COVID-19. Sequenced by immunoSEQ multiplex PCR; TCRdb stores in-frame clones only, minus some. The repertoire holds roughly 500,000 clones, with nearly 90% as singletons. The source material was peripheral blood. The receptor source for this set is a man aged 18 to 35 with COVID-19, enrolled during active disease.

This clone has ten or more counts. V gene TRBV27 combines with J gene TRBJ2-3; TRBD2 is a possible D gene (5 bases). Trimming removed 8 bases at V and 5 bases at J, with 8 bases between. This CDR3 has 11 amino acids. Germline lookup yields CDR1 MNHEY and CDR2 SMNVEV (reference sequence). The CDR3 is CASGLLDTQYF. CDR3 DNA: TGTGCCAGCGGACTTCTAGATACGCAGTATTTT.

The genes are TRBV9 and TRBJ2-5; 8 bases fit TRBD2. Trimming took 4 bases from V and 2 from J; bases not matched to a gene: 4. Germline V CDR1 and CDR2: SGDLS, YYNGEE. The CDR3 loop spans 14 amino acids. The CDR3: CASSISGEQETQYF. CDR3 nucleotide sequence: TGTGCCAGCAGCATTAGCGGGGAGCAAGAGACCCAGTACTTC.

The chain carries TRBV6-5 and TRBJ1-5; maybe TRBD1 (5 bases). CDR1 and CDR2 (germline): MNHEY, SVGAGI. The ends were cut back, 2 bases at V and 7 bases at J, with 15 bases in the middle. The length of the CDR3 is 15 residues. DNA of the CDR3: TGTGCCAGCAGTTACGGACAAGGCGGGGGACAGCCCCAGCATTTT. This encodes CASSYGQGGGQPQHF.

V and J are TRBV5-1 and TRBJ2-1; 8 nucleotides agree with TRBD2. The J segment lost 6 bases and the V segment lost 2 bases, leaving 4 bases of the junction unmatched. The CDR3 has 14 residues. CDR1 is SGHRS, CDR2 YFSETQ, per germline. The chain's CDR3 is CASSLRLAGNEQFF. In nucleotides, the CDR3 is TGCGCCAGCAGCTTACGTCTAGCGGGCAATGAGCAGTTCTTC. Full variable domain (missing parts from reference TRBV5-1 and TRBJ2-1): KAGVTQTPRYLIKTRGQQVTLSCSPISGHRSVSWYQQTPGQGLQFLFEYFSETQRNKGNFPGRFSGRQFSNSRSEMNVSTLELGDSALYLCASSLRLAGNEQFFGPGTRLTVL.

The chain recombines TRBV5-4 with TRBJ2-3; D may be TRBD2 (5 bases). The V end was cut by 4 bases, the J end by 0 bases, with 15 bases between. Germline CDR1 SGHNT, CDR2 YYREEE (reference sequence). The CDR3 is 16 amino acids. The CDR3 region is CASSPEAGPSTDTQYF. The DNA for the CDR3 is TGTGCCAGCAGCCCAGAGGCGGGTCCTAGCACAGATACGCAGTATTTT.

The gene calls are TRBV7-9 and TRBJ2-1; tentative D call: TRBD2 (6 bases). V lost 0 bases and J lost 9, with 12 bases in between. The CDR3 loop spans 14 amino acids. The germline gives CDR1 SEHNR, CDR2 FQNEAQ (reference sequence). The CDR3 DNA reads TGTGCCAGCAGCTTAGCGGGAGTGGGGGGTGAGCAGTTCTTC. This gives the protein CASSLAGVGGEQFF.

V is TRBV27 and J is TRBJ1-6, with D hard to call. The CDR3 consists of 14 residues. Germline assignment: CDR1 MNHEY and CDR2 SMNVEV (reference sequence). The V end lost 6 bases, the J end lost 6 bases, and 12 bases lay between the germline ends. DNA of the CDR3: TGTGCCAGCAGCCCCCCGAGAACTAATTCACCCCTCCACTTT. It encodes CASSPPRTNSPLHF.

The chain combines TRBV11-2 with TRBJ2-7, with D unclear. Trimming removed 0 bases from V and 3 bases from J, with 9 bases in between. The CDR3 extends over 14 amino acids. The germline gives CDR1 SGHAT, CDR2 FQNNGV. CDR3 region: CASSLDSRYYEQYF. CDR3 sequence (DNA): TGTGCCAGCAGCTTAGATTCGCGTTACTACGAGCAGTACTTC.

The rearrangement links TRBV5-8 to TRBJ2-4; 8 nucleotides match TRBD1. J gave up 5 bases and V 0 bases, and 4 bases lay outside the gene matches. This CDR3 spans 15 amino acids. Looked up from germline, CDR1 is SGHTS and CDR2 is YDEGEE. The CDR3 protein is CASSLGTGYENIQYF. For the CDR3, the DNA is TGTGCCAGCAGCTTGGGGACAGGGTACGAAAACATTCAGTACTTC. Complete variable domain (other parts from reference TRBV5-8 and TRBJ2-4): EAGVTQSPTHLIKTRGQQATLRCSPISGHTSVYWYQQALGLGLQFLLWYDEGEERNRGNFPPRFSGRQFPNYSSELNVNALELEDSALYLCASSLGTGYENIQYFGAGTRLSVL.

The chain couples TRBV12-3 or TRBV12-4 to TRBJ2-7, with unresolved D. V was shortened by 1 base and J by 3 bases, with 7 bases between the two germline ends. This CDR3 spans 13 amino acids. CDR3 sequence (DNA): TGTGCCAGCAGTTTAGACCGCGACTACGAGCAGTACTTC. Its protein is CASSLDRDYEQYF.

The chain couples TRBV24-1 to TRBJ2-6; D may be TRBD2 (6 bases). V lost 3 bases and J 1 base, leaving 12 bases between the germline ends. Germline CDR1 is KGHDR and CDR2 is SFDVKD. The CDR3 is made up of 17 amino acids. CDR3: CATSDPSRGSGANVLTF. CDR3 in DNA: TGTGCCACCAGTGATCCTTCACGGGGGTCTGGGGCCAACGTCCTGACTTTC.

This chain uses TRBV13 with TRBJ2-1, with 9 bases that match TRBD2. Germline V gives CDR1 PRHDT, CDR2 FYEKMQ (reference sequence). The length of the CDR3 is 16 residues. Trimming at V came to 1 base and at J to 7 bases, leaving 8 bases not matched to a gene. The CDR3 coding sequence is TGTGCCAGCAGCTTAGCTGGGGCTAGCGGGAAAAATGAGCAGTTCTTC. Translation: CASSLAGASGKNEQFF.

The rearrangement uses TRBV19 and TRBJ1-4, with TRBD1 matching over 10 bases. The CDR3 is 14 residues long. Looked up from germline, CDR1 is LNHDA and CDR2 is SQIVND (reference sequence). The V gene end was trimmed by 6 bases and the J gene end by 8 bases; junction bases not matched to a gene: 6. The CDR3 loop is CASRRQGASEKLFF. The CDR3 DNA follows: TGTGCCAGTAGGCGACAGGGGGCATCGGAAAAACTGTTTTTT. The complete variable domain, with remaining parts taken from reference TRBV19 and TRBJ1-4, reads DGGITQSPKYLFRKEGQNVTLSCEQNLNHDAMYWYRQDPGQGLRLIYYSQIVNDFQKGDIAEGYSVSREKKESFPLTVTSAQKNPTAFYLCASRRQGASEKLFFGSGTQLSVL.

The genes are TRBV11-2 and TRBJ1-2; D remains ambiguous. The CDR3 covers 14 residues. Looked up from germline, CDR1 is SGHAT and CDR2 is FQNNGV. The ends were cut back, 0 bases at V and 4 bases at J, with 9 bases in the middle. CDR3 nucleotide sequence: TGTGCCAGCAGCTTAGAGAGTCGGTTCTATGGCTACACCTTC. The encoded protein is CASSLESRFYGYTF.

The rearrangement links TRBV19 to TRBJ1-2; D possibly corresponds to TRBD1 (6 bases). The CDR3 spans 15 residues. V was cut by 5 bases and J by 4 bases, with 17 bases left in between. CDR1 is LNHDA, CDR2 SQIVND, per germline (reference sequence). CDR3: CASSALQGAVYGYTF. CDR3 nucleotide sequence: TGTGCCAGTAGTGCATTACAGGGAGCGGTCTATGGCTACACCTTC.

This clone has just one count. This chain uses TRBV5-6 with TRBJ2-5; TRBD2 matches at 13 bases. Unmatched junction bases numbered 3, after V lost 0 bases and J lost 7 bases. The CDR3 contains 15 residues. The germline V gene has CDR1 SGHDT and CDR2 YYEEEE. CDR3 coding DNA: TGTGCCAGCAGCTTGGCGACTAGCGGGGGGTTGACCCAGTACTTC. It translates to CASSLATSGGLTQYF.

The rearrangement links TRBV5-8 to TRBJ2-7, with TRBD1 matching 9 bases. Germline lookup yields CDR1 SGHTS and CDR2 YDEGEE. V was pared by 4 bases and J by 7 bases, with 12 bases of the junction left unmatched. The CDR3 is made up of 15 amino acids. The CDR3 DNA reads as TGTGCCAGCAGCAACAGGGGGCGCAAGTTCGGGGAGCAGTACTTC. Its protein is CASSNRGRKFGEQYF.

The chain uses TRBV4-1 and TRBJ1-5, with 7 bases aligning to TRBD1. The V segment lost 0 bases and the J segment 4 bases; nucleotides outside the gene matches: 3. Germline V gene sequence: CDR1 MGHRA, CDR2 YSYEKL. There are 15 residues in the CDR3. CDR3 in DNA: TGCGCCAGCAGCCAAGAAGGGGGCGGTAATCAGCCCCAGCATTTT. Residues: CASSQEGGGNQPQHF.

V is TRBV5-4 and J is TRBJ2-2, with 8 bases that match TRBD2. The CDR3 loop spans 15 amino acids. The ends lost 2 bases at V and 7 bases at J; junction bases unmatched: 7. Germline lookup yields CDR1 SGHNT and CDR2 YYREEE (reference sequence). CDR3 DNA sequence: TGTGCCAGCAGCTTAGCGGGACTAGACGGCGGGGAGCTGTTTTTT. Residues: CASSLAGLDGGELFF.

This chain uses TRBV7-9 with TRBJ1-2; D might be TRBD1 (5 bases). V was trimmed by 4 bases and J by 4 bases, leaving 10 bases between them. This CDR3 has 13 amino acids. Germline assignment: CDR1 SEHNR and CDR2 FQNEAQ (reference sequence). As DNA, the CDR3 is TGTGCCAGCAGCTCACAGGCGAGCTATGGCTACACCTTC. Its protein product is CASSSQASYGYTF.

J is TRBJ2-1 and V is TRBV7-9; TRBD2 matches at 14 bases. The germline V gene has CDR1 SEHNR and CDR2 FQNEAQ (reference sequence). Losses at the gene ends were 5 bases for V and 8 bases for J; bases not matched to a gene: 8. The CDR3 loop spans 16 amino acids. The CDR3 sequence is CASSPPGLAGVHEQFF. The CDR3 region has the DNA TGTGCCAGCAGCCCACCGGGACTAGCGGGAGTCCATGAGCAGTTCTTC.